This entry describes one T cell receptor beta chain. Clones were read by immunoSEQ multiplex PCR, and TCRdb kept only the in-frame ones, dropping some. The table lists about 300,000 clones, roughly 90% of them singletons. This sample was taken from a study of blood T cell repertoires in COVID-19. Study-wide context: Specimens from acute and convalescent COVID-19 originated in the United States, Italy and Spain.

The CDR3 length is 16 residues. V lost 4 bases and J lost 2; bases outside the gene matches: 11. Germline V CDR1 and CDR2: SGHRS, YFSETQ. The specimen was peripheral blood. The sequence derives from a woman aged 30 to 39 with COVID-19, enrolled during active disease. The chain uses TRBV5-1 and TRBJ1-1; 7 bases are a match to TRBD1. The CDR3 coding sequence is TGCGCCAGCAGCCGTTCCGCGGGACAGACAAACACTGAAGCTTTCTTT. Residues: CASSRSAGQTNTEAFF. The complete variable domain, with remaining parts taken from reference TRBV5-1 and TRBJ1-1, reads KAGVTQTPRYLIKTRGQQVTLSCSPISGHRSVSWYQQTPGQGLQFLFEYFSETQRNKGNFPGRFSGRQFSNSRSEMNVSTLELGDSALYLCASSRSAGQTNTEAFFGQGTRLTVV.